This T cell receptor beta chain was retrieved from a study of T cells in Graves' hyperthyroidism and ophthalmopathy. General observations from the study: In the blood, most expanded thyroid clonotypes above 0.001 appeared as well.

From RNA transcripts, TCR beta CDR3 regions were amplified. First-round RT-PCR of the TCR CDR3 relied on the HTBI primer set. TCRdb re-analysed the multiplex PCR reads in MiXCR, keeping a single row per CDR3 protein. The table records roughly 380,000 distinct CDR3 sequences, 13% of them present only once. The CDR3 totals 13 residues. Germline V gene data show CDR1 as DFQATT and CDR2 as SNEGSKA (reference sequence). V lost 7 bases, J lost 13 bases, and 20 bases lay in between. Turning to this clonotype: Its target is not known.

The TCR was taken from a man in his thirties or forties with Graves' hyperthyroidism that later progressed to Graves' ophthalmopathy. The genes are TRBV20-1 and TRBJ1-6, with unresolved D. Sequencing was done on a sample of blood. The CDR3 DNA follows: TGCAGTGTTTTGACGGGGTGGGGTAGGCCCCTCCACTTT. Translating it yields CSVLTGWGRPLHF.